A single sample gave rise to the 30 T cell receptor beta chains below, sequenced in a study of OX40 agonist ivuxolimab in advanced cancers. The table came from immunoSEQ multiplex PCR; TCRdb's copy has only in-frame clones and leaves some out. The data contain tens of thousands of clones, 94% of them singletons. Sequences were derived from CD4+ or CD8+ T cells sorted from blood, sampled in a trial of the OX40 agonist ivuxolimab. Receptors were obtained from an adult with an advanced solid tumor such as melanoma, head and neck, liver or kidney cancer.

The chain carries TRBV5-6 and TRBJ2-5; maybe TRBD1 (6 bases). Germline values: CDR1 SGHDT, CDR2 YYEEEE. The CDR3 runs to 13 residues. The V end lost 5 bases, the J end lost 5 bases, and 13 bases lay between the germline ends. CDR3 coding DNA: TGTGCCAGCAGGAACACAGGGAGCGAGACCCAGTACTTC. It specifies CASRNTGSETQYF.

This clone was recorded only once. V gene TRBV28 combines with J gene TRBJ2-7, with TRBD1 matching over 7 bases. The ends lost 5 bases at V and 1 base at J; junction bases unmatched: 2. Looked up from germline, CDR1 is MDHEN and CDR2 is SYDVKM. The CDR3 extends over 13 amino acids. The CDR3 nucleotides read TGTGCCAGCAGTGGGACAGTTTCCTACGAGCAGTACTTC. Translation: CASSGTVSYEQYF.

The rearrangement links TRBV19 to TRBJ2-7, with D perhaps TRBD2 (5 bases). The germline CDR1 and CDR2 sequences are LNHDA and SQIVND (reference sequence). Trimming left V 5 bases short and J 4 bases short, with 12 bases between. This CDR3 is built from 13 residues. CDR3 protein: CASSLGSGYEQYF. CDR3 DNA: TGTGCCAGTAGTCTGGGGAGCGGTTACGAGCAGTACTTC.

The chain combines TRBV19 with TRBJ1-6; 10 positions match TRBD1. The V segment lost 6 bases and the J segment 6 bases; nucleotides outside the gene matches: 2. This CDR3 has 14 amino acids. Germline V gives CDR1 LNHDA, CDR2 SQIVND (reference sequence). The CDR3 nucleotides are TGTGCCAGTAGGGGGACAGGGGCTAATTCACCCCTCCACTTT. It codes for CASRGTGANSPLHF.

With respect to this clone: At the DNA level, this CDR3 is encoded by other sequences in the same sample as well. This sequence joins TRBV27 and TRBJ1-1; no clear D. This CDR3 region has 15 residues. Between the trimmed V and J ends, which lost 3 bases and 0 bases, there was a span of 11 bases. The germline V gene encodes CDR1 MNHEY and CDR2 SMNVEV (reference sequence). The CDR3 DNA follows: TGTGCCAGCAGTTTGGCAGGCCGCATGAACACTGAAGCTTTCTTT. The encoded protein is CASSLAGRMNTEAFF.

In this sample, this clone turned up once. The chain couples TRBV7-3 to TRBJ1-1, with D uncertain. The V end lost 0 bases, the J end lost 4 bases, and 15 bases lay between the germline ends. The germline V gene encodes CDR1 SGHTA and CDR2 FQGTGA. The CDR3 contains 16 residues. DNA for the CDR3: TGTGCCAGCAGCTTAACGTCGGCAGGCCGGGGCACTGAAGCTTTCTTT. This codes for CASSLTSAGRGTEAFF.

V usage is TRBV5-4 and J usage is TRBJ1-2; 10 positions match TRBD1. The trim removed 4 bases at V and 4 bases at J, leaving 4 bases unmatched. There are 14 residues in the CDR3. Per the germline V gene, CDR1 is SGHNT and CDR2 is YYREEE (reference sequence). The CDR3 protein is CASSPGQGVYGYTF. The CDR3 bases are TGTGCCAGCAGCCCCGGACAGGGGGTCTATGGCTACACCTTC.

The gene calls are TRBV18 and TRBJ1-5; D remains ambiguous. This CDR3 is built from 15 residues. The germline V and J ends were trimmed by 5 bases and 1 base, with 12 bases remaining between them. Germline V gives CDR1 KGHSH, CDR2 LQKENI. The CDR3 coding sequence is TGTGCCAGCTCAGAGTTGTCTTCGAGCAATCAGCCCCAGCATTTT. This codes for CASSELSSSNQPQHF.

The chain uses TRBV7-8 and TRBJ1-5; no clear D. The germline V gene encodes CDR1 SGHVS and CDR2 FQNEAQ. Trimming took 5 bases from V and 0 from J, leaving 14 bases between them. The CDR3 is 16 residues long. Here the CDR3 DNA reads TGTGCCAGCAGCCGTCTACGACACGATAGCAATCAGCCCCAGCATTTT. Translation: CASSRLRHDSNQPQHF.

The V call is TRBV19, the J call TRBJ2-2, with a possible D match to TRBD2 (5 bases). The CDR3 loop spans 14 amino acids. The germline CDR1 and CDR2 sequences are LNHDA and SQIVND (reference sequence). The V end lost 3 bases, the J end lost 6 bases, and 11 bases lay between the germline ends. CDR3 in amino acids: CASSIFPGAGELFF. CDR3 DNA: TGTGCCAGTAGTATTTTTCCCGGGGCCGGGGAGCTGTTTTTT.

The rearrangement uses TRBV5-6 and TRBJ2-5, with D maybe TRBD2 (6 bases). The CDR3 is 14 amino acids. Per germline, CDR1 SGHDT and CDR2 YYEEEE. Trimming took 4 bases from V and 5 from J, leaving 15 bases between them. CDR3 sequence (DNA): TGTGCCAGCAGCCGCGAGGTAGCGGCGGAGACCCAGTACTTC. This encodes CASSREVAAETQYF.

CDR3 residues: CAITSDRTGPQHF. DNA of the CDR3: TGTGCCATCACTTCGGACAGGACGGGGCCCCAGCATTTT. The chain links TRBV10-3 to TRBJ1-5; 7 bases agree with TRBD1. After removal of 7 bases from V and 9 bases from J, the junction contained 9 bases not matched to a gene. Germline CDR1 and CDR2: ENHRY and SYGVKD. This CDR3 is built from 13 residues.

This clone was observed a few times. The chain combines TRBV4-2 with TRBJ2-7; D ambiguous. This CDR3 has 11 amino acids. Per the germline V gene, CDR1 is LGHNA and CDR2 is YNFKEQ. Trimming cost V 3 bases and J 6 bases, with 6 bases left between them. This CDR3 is CASSQVGEQYF. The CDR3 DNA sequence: TGTGCCAGCAGCCAGGTTGGCGAGCAGTACTTC.

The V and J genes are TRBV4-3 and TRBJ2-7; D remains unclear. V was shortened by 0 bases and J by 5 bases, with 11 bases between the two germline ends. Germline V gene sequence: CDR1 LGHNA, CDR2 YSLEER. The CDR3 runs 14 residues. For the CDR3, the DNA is TGCGCCAGCAGCCAAGATCGTTTCAGCAACGAGCAGTACTTC. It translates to CASSQDRFSNEQYF.

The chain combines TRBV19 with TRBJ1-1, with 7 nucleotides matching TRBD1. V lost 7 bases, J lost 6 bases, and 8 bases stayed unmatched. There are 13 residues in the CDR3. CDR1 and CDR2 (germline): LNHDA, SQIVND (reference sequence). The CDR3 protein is CASTRTGRPEAFF. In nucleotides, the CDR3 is TGTGCCAGTACTAGGACAGGACGACCTGAAGCTTTCTTT.

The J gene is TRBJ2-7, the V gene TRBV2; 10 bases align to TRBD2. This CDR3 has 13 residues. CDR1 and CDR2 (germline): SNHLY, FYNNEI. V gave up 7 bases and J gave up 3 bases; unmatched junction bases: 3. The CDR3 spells CASKASGSYEQYF. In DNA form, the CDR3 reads TGTGCCAGCAAGGCTAGCGGGAGCTACGAGCAGTACTTC. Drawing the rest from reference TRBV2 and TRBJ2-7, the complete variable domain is EPEVTQTPSHQVTQMGQEVILRCVPISNHLYFYWYRQILGQKVEFLVSFYNNEISEKSEIFDDQFSVERPDGSNFTLKIRSTKLEDSAMYFCASKASGSYEQYFGPGTRLTVT.

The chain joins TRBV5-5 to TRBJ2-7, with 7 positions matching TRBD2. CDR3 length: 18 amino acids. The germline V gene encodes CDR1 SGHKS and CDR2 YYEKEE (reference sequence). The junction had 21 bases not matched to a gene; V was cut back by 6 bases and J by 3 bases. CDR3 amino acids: CASTRMALASGMDYEQYF. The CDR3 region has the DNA TGTGCCAGCACCCGGATGGCACTAGCGTCCGGGATGGACTACGAGCAGTACTTC.

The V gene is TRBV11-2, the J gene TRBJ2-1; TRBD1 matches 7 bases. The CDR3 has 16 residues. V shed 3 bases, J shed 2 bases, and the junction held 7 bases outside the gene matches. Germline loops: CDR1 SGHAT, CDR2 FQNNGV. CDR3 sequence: CASSFRTGPPYNEQFF. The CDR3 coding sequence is TGTGCCAGCAGCTTTCGGACAGGTCCTCCCTACAATGAGCAGTTCTTC.

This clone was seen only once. The CDR3 reads CASSLAYMTGKGNEQFF. CDR3 nucleotides: TGTGCCAGCAGCTTAGCGTATATGACAGGGAAGGGCAATGAGCAGTTCTTC. The chain recombines TRBV11-2 with TRBJ2-1; 7 positions match TRBD1. This CDR3 contains 17 residues. Germline-derived CDR1 and CDR2 are SGHAT and FQNNGV. V shed 1 base and J 6 bases; nucleotides not matched to a gene: 12.

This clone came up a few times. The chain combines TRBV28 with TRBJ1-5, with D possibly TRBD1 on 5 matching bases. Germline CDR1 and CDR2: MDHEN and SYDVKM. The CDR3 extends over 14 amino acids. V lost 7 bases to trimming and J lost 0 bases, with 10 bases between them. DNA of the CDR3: TGTGCCAGCACTCAGACAGTTAGCAATCAGCCCCAGCATTTT. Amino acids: CASTQTVSNQPQHF.

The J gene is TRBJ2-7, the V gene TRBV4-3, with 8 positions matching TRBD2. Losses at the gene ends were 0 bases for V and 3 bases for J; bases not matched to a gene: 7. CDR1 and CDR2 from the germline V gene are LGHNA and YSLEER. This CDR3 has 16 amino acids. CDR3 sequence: CASSQDRREAVYEQYF. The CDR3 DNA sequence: TGCGCCAGCAGCCAAGATCGGCGGGAGGCAGTCTACGAGCAGTACTTC.

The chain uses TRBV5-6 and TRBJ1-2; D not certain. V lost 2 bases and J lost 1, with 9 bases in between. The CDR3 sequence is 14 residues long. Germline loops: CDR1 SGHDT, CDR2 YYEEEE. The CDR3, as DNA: TGTGCCAGCAGCTTAGGGCAGCTTAACTATGGCTACACCTTC. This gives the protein CASSLGQLNYGYTF. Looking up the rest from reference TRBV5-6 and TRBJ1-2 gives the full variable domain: DAGVTQSPTHLIKTRGQQVTLRCSPKSGHDTVSWYQQALGQGPQFIFQYYEEEERQRGNFPDRFSGHQFPNYSSELNVNALLLGDSALYLCASSLGQLNYGYTFGSGTRLTVV.

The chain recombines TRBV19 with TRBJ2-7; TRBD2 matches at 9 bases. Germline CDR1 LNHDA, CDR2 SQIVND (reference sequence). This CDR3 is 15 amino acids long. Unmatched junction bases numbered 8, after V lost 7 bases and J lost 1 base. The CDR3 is CASKLTSGLSYEQYF. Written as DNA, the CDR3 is TGTGCCAGTAAGCTTACTAGCGGGTTGTCCTACGAGCAGTACTTC.

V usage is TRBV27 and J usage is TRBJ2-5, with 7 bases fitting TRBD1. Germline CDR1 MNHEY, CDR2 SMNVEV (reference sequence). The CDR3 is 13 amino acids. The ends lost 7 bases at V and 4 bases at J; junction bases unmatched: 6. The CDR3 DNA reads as TGTGCCAGCACCAACAGGGGCGGAGAGACCCAGTACTTC. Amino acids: CASTNRGGETQYF.

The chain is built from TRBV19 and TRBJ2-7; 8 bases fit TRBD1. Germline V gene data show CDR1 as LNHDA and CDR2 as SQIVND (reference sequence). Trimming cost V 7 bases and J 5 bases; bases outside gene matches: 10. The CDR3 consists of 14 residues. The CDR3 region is CASKSQGAGNEQYF. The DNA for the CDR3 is TGTGCCAGTAAATCGCAGGGGGCGGGAAACGAGCAGTACTTC.

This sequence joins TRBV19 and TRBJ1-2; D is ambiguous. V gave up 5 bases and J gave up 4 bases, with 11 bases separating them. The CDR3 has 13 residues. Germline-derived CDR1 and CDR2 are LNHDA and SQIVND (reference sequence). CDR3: CASSPGLLYGYTF. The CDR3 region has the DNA TGTGCCAGTAGTCCGGGCCTCCTCTATGGCTACACCTTC. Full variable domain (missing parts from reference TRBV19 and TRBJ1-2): DGGITQSPKYLFRKEGQNVTLSCEQNLNHDAMYWYRQDPGQGLRLIYYSQIVNDFQKGDIAEGYSVSREKKESFPLTVTSAQKNPTAFYLCASSPGLLYGYTFGSGTRLTVV.

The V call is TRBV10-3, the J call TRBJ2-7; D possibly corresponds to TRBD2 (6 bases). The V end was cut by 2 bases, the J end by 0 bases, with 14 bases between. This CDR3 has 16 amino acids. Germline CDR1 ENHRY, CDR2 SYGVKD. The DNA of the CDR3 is TGTGCCATCAGTGAGCCAGGGACTCACAGCTCCTACGAGCAGTACTTC. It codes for CAISEPGTHSSYEQYF.

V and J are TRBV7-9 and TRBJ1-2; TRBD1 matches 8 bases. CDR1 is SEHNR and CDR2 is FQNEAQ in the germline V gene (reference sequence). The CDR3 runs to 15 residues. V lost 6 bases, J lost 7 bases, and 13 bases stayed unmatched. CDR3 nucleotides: TGTGCCAGCAGTCAAAATGGACAGGGACCGGCTGGCTACACCTTC. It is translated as CASSQNGQGPAGYTF.

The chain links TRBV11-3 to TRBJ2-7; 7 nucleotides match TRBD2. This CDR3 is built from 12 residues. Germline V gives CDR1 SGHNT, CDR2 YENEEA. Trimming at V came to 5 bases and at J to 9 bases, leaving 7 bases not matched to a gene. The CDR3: CASSIGGGLQYF. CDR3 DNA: TGTGCCAGCAGCATTGGGGGGGGTCTGCAGTACTTC.

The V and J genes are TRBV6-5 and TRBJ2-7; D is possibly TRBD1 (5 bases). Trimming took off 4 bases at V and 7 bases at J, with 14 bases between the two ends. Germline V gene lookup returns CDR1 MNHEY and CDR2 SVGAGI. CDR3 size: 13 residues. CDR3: CASSWSYRNEQYF. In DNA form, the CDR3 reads TGTGCCAGCAGTTGGAGTTACAGGAATGAGCAGTACTTC.